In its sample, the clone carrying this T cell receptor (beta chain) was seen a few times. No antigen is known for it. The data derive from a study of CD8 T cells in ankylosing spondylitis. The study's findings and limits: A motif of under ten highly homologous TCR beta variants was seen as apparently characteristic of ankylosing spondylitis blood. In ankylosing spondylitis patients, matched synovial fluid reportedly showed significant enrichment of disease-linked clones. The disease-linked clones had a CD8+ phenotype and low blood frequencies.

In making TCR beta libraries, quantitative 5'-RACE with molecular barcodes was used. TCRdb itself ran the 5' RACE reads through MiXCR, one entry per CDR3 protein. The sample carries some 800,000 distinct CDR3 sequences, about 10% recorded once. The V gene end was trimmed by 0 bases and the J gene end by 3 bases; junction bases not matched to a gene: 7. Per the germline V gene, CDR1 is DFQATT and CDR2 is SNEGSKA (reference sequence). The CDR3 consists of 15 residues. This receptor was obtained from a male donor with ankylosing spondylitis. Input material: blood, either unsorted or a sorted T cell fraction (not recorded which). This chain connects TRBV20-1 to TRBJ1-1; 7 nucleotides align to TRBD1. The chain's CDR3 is CSAREPNTGDTEAFF. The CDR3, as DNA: TGCAGTGCTAGAGAACCAAACACAGGGGACACTGAAGCTTTCTTT.